Following are 2 T cell receptor beta chains from one sample sequenced in a study of human T cells and chemical hapten exposure. TCRdb reprocessed the RACE reads with MiXCR, giving one entry per CDR3 protein. The sample yields 180,000 or so distinct CDR3 sequences, about 31% seen once. Time point noted: pre-sensitization, week 0. Treatment here: therapeutic diphenylcyclopropenone sensitization with weekly scalp DPC. The specimen comprised whole blood, sampled in connection with sensitization to the hapten diphenylcyclopropenone (DPC). The receptors derive from a woman in her thirties with alopecia areata. Some clones in this sample may be carry-over from other donors' samples.

Only a few counts were recorded for this clonotype. The chain couples TRBV6-1 to TRBJ2-6, with D uncertain. Germline lookup yields CDR1 MNHNS and CDR2 SASEGT. Trimming removed 1 base from V and 3 bases from J, with 4 bases in between. The CDR3 loop spans 14 amino acids. The CDR3 loop reads CASSEGDGANVLTF. The CDR3 region has the DNA TGTGCCAGCAGTGAAGGGGATGGGGCCAACGTCCTGACTTTC.

This clonotype was seen only a few times. J is TRBJ2-7 and V is TRBV29-1; perhaps TRBD1 as D (5 bases). The CDR3 has 13 amino acids. Germline V lookup: CDR1 SQVTM, CDR2 ANQGSEA. The V end was cut by 5 bases, the J end by 7 bases, with 18 bases between. The CDR3 protein is CSVRPDSVKEQYF. As DNA, the CDR3 is TGCAGCGTTCGCCCCGACAGTGTCAAGGAGCAGTACTTC.